This T cell receptor (beta chain) was sequenced during a study of T cell responses to AZD1222 COVID-19 vaccine. Overall study findings and caveats: CD4 TCRs associated with vaccination spanned spike, dominating at 160-218 and 743-854. Seropositivity was recorded at baseline in only five to seven AZD1222 recipients.

Trimming removed 1 base from V and 5 bases from J; junction bases left unmatched: 7. Germline V CDR1 and CDR2: LGHDT, YNNKEL (reference sequence). The CDR3 totals 16 residues. Sequenced by immunoSEQ multiplex PCR; TCRdb stores in-frame clones only, minus some. The sample lists just under 90,000 clones, approximately 90% occurring once. Comment on this clone: As yet, its antigen is unknown.

The clonotype was recovered from an adult who received the AZD1222 COVID-19 vaccine. The chain couples TRBV3-1 (or the pseudogene TRBV3-2) to TRBJ2-5; 10 bases fit TRBD2. Sequenced material: peripheral blood, taken 28 days after the second AZD1222 dose. DNA of the CDR3: TGTGCCAGCAGCCAAGTGCTAGCGGGGGTCGAGGAGACCCAGTACTTC. Protein sequence: CASSQVLAGVEETQYF.